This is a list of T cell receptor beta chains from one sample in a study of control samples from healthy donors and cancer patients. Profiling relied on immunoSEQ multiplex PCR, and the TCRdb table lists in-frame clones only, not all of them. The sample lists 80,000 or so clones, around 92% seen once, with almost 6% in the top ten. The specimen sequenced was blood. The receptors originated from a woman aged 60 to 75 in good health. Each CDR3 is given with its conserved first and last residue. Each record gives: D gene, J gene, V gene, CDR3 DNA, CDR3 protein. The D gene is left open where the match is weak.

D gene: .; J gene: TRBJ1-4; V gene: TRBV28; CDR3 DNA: TGTGCCAGCAGTCCCCGCTACGAAAAACTGTTTTTT; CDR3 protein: CASSPRYEKLFF
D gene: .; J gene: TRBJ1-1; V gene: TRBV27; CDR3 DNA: TGTGCCAGCAGTAGCAACAAGCGGAACACTGAAGCTTTCTTT; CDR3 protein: CASSSNKRNTEAFF
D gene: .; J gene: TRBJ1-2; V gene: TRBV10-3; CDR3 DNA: TGTGCCATCAGGGGTCAGGGGAGAGGCTATGGCTACACCTTC; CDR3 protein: CAIRGQGRGYGYTF
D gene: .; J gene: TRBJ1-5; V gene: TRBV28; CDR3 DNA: TGTGCCAGCAGTCCAGGGGCGAAGCCCCAGCATTTT; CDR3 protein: CASSPGAKPQHF
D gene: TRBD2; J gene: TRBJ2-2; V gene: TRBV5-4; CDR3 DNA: TGTGCCAGCAGCAGGGGACTAGCGGGGGAAAACGGGGAGCTGTTTTTT; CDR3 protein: CASSRGLAGENGELFF
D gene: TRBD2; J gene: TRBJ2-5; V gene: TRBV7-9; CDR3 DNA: TGTGCCAGCAGCTCGACTAGCGGGAGGGAAGAGACCCAGTACTTC; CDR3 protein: CASSSTSGREETQYF
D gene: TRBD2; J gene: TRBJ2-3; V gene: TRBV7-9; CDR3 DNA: TGTGCCAGCAGCCGTAGACTAGCGGACACAGATACGCAGTATTTT; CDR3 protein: CASSRRLADTDTQYF
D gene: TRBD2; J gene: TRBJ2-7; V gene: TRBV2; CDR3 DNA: TGTGCCACCTCGGGACTAGCCGGTTTCGAGCAGTACTTC; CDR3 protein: CATSGLAGFEQYF
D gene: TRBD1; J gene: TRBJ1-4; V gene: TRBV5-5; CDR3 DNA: TGTGCCAGCAGCCGACAGGGGGTCTCAACTAATGAAAAACTGTTTTTT; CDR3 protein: CASSRQGVSTNEKLFF
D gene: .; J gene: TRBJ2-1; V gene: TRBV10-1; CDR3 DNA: TGCGCCAGCAGTGAGTCTGGGGGCCCCTACAATGAGCAGTTCTTC; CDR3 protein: CASSESGGPYNEQFF